This T cell receptor (beta chain) was retrieved from a study of CD8 T cells in Susac syndrome. About the study: Patients with Susac syndrome were therapy-naive, treated with corticosteroids, or treated with intravenous immunoglobulin alone when blood was collected.

RNA was extracted with the RNeasy kit, and a quantity of about 0.45 to 1 ug was reverse transcribed using random hexamers. Amplification of TCR beta CDR3 spanned 54 Vbeta and 13 Jbeta via immunoSEQ multiplex PCR. In TCRdb, the immunoSEQ multiplex PCR reads were re-called with MiXCR into one record per CDR3 protein. The repertoire holds under 200,000 distinct CDR3 sequences, with 85% to 95% as singletons. Trimming cost V 2 bases and J 1 base, with 17 bases left between them. This CDR3 region has 17 residues. Germline CDR1 is MNHEY and CDR2 is SVGAGI. The receptor was derived from a human donor with Susac syndrome. Material: CD4+ T cells from PBMCs. The chain recombines TRBV6-5 with TRBJ1-1; D remains unclear. CDR3 sequence: CASSYGGRTAKNTEAFF. For the CDR3, the DNA is TGTGCCAGCAGTTACGGAGGTCGTACAGCCAAGAACACTGAAGCTTTCTTT.